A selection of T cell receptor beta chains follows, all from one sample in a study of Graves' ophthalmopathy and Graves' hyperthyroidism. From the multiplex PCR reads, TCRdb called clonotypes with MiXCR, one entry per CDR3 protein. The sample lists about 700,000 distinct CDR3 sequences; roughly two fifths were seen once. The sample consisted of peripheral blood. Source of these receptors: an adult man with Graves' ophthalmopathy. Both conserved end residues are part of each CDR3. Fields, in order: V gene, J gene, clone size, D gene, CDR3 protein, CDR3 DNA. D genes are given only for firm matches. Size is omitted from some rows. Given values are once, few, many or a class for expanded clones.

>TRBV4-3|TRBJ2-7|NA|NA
CASSQELGGNSYEQYF
TGCGCCAGCAGCCAAGAGTTAGGCGGGAACTCCTACGAGCAGTACTTC
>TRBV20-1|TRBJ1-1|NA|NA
CSARDLFRDKNTEAFF
TGCAGTGCTAGAGATTTATTCCGTGACAAGAACACTGAAGCTTTCTTT
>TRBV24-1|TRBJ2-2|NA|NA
CATSEVNTGELFF
TGTGCCACCAGTGAGGTGAACACCGGGGAGCTGTTTTTT
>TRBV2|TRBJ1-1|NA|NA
CASSEMGNTEAFF
TGTGCCAGCAGTGAAATGGGGAACACTGAAGCTTTCTTT
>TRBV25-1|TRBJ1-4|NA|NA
CASWNEKLFF
TGTGCCAGCTGGAATGAAAAACTGTTTTTT
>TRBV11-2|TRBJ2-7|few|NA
CASSLAGGWGEQYF
TGTGCCAGCAGCTTAGCGGGGGGCTGGGGCGAGCAGTACTTC
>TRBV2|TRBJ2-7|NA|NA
CASIRDFGQYF
TGTGCCAGCATAAGGGACTTCGGGCAGTACTTC
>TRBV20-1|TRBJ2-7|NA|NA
CSPTGTRTYEQYF
TGCAGCCCCACCGGGACTCGAACCTACGAGCAGTACTTC
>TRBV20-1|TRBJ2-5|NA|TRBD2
CSAGGASGQETQYF
TGCAGTGCCGGGGGGGCTAGCGGACAAGAGACCCAGTACTTC
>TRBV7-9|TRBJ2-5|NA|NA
CASSPTPVQETQYF
TGTGCCAGCAGCCCGACACCCGTCCAAGAGACCCAGTACTTC
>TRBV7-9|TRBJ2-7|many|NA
CASSFEQNEQYF
TGTGCCAGCAGCTTTGAGCAGAACGAGCAGTACTTC
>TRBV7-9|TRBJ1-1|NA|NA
CASSHGGVGTEAFF
TGTGCCAGCAGCCATGGAGGGGTGGGCACTGAAGCTTTCTTT
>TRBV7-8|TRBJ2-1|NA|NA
CASSLEMRSEQFF
TGTGCCAGCAGCTTAGAGATGAGGAGTGAGCAGTTCTTC
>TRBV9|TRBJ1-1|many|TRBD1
CASSVAGGRGTEAFF
TGTGCCAGCAGCGTTGCAGGGGGTCGGGGTACTGAAGCTTTCTTT
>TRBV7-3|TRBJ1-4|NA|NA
CASSAGLSTNEKLFF
TGTGCCAGCAGCGCGGGACTGTCAACTAATGAAAAACTGTTTTTT
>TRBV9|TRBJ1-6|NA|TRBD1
CASSETGVGSPLHF
TGTGCCAGCTCGGAGACAGGGGTGGGATCCCCCCTCCACTTT
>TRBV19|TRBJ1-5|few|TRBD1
CASSIGGQKGNQPQHF
TGTGCCAGTAGTATAGGGGGACAGAAAGGCAATCAGCCCCAGCATTTT
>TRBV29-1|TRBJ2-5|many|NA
CSVEDSLKETQYF
TGCAGCGTTGAAGATTCCCTCAAAGAGACCCAGTACTTC
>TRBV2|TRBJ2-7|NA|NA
CASSQNPGTGGGSFEQYF
TGTGCCAGCAGCCAAAACCCAGGTACAGGGGGAGGGTCGTTTGAGCAGTACTTC